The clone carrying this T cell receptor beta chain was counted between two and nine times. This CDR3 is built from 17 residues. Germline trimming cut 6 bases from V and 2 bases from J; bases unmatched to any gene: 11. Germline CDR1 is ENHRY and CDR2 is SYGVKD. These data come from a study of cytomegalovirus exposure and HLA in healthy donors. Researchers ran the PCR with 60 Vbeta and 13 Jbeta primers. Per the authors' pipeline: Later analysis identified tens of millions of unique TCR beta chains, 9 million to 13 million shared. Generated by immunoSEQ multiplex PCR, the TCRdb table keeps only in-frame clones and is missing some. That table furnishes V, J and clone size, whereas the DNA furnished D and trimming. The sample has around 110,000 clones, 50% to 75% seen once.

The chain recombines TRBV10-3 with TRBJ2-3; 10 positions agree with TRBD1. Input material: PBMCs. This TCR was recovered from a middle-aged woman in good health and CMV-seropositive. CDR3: CAIRNETGGYPTDTQYF. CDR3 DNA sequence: TGTGCCATCAGAAACGAGACAGGGGGCTACCCCACAGATACGCAGTATTTT.